This entry lists 12 T cell receptor beta chains sequenced from one sample in a study of T-cell reconstitution after alpha-beta-depleted transplantation in children (dated by TCRdb to the mid-2010s). Libraries were constructed by PCR. Reads for this sample came from an Illumina HiSeq 2500. TCR library preparation used molecular barcoding, with unique molecular identifiers applied to normalize quantification of the TCRbeta repertoire. Clones were called with MiXCR by TCRdb after fastp trimmed the public reads at Q25, and only in-frame beta chains were retained. For every CDR3 protein sequence, its rows merge into one entry that carries the most common genes and DNA. The sample table records 550,000 to 800,000 distinct CDR3 sequences; about 12% of these occur just once. 0.79% of the sample rests with the top ten. The intended sense of this specimen's treatment or condition label: allogeneic hematopoietic cell transplantation with graft depleted of TCRalphabeta T cells and CD19 B cells.

Sequenced material: PBMCs, taken before TCRalphabeta/CD19-depleted stem cell transplant. All receptors derive from a girl aged 2 to 9 with congenital amegakaryocytic thrombocytopenia, due to receive a stem cell transplant.

This clonotype appeared many times. The chain uses TRBV20-1 and TRBJ2-7; tentatively, D is TRBD1 (5 bases). V was cut by 6 bases and J by 0 bases, with 9 bases left in between. CDR3 length: 12 amino acids. Germline CDR1 is DFQATT and CDR2 is SNEGSKA (reference sequence). CDR3: CSAQQDSYEQYF. The CDR3 DNA reads as TGCAGTGCGCAACAGGACTCCTACGAGCAGTACTTC.

Many counts were recorded for this clonotype. The chain couples TRBV7-2 to TRBJ2-1; D is unclear. CDR1 is SGHTA, CDR2 FQGNSA, per germline. The CDR3 covers 15 residues. V shed 5 bases and J shed 0 bases, with 11 bases lying between them. The CDR3 bases are TGTGCCAGCAGCCCTTCTTTTAGCTCCTACAATGAGCAGTTCTTC. The encoded protein is CASSPSFSSYNEQFF.

This clonotype was detected only a few times. The chain uses TRBV5-1 and TRBJ2-7, with a weak D call TRBD2 (5 bases). Trimming pared 0 bases from V and 5 bases from J, leaving 15 bases between. From germline, CDR1 is SGHRS and CDR2 YFSETQ. The CDR3 runs to 15 residues. CDR3 in amino acids: CASSLEASPPDEQYF. The CDR3 nucleotides are TGCGCCAGCAGCTTGGAGGCTAGCCCTCCCGACGAGCAGTACTTC.

This clonotype was observed many times. V gene TRBV7-2 combines with J gene TRBJ2-1, with 11 bases fitting TRBD2. The CDR3 extends over 16 amino acids. Unmatched junction bases numbered 11, after V lost 4 bases and J lost 9 bases. CDR1 is SGHTA and CDR2 is FQGNSA in the germline V gene. The CDR3 here is CASSYLTSGNDGEQFF. The CDR3 DNA is TGTGCCAGCAGCTACTTGACTAGCGGGAACGATGGTGAGCAGTTCTTC.

This rearrangement joins TRBV7-9 to TRBJ1-5, with D tentatively TRBD1 (5 bases). The CDR3 consists of 15 residues. Trimming left V 0 bases short and J 4 bases short, with 10 bases between. Germline-derived CDR1 and CDR2 are SEHNR and FQNEAQ (reference sequence). DNA of the CDR3: TGTGCCAGCAGCTTAGCCGACAGTCCGAATCAGCCCCAGCATTTT. It translates to CASSLADSPNQPQHF.

This clonotype was detected many times. V is TRBV28 and J is TRBJ2-3; D perhaps matches TRBD2 (5 bases). Germline lookup yields CDR1 MDHEN and CDR2 SYDVKM. This CDR3 region has 14 residues. V lost 7 bases and J lost 4, with 15 bases in between. The CDR3 is CASTPEAVPDTQYF. The CDR3 DNA reads as TGTGCCAGCACTCCGGAGGCCGTACCAGATACGCAGTATTTT.

There are many counts of this clonotype. The chain joins TRBV5-1 to TRBJ2-1; the D is unclear. The CDR3 length is 13 residues. Germline V gives CDR1 SGHRS, CDR2 YFSETQ. The V end was cut by 0 bases, the J end by 5 bases, with 6 bases between. The CDR3 coding sequence is TGCGCCAGCAGCTTGGACTTAAACAATGAGCAGTTCTTC. As protein: CASSLDLNNEQFF.

This clonotype was observed at least ten times. The V and J genes are TRBV7-9 and TRBJ2-2; D is possibly TRBD2 (6 bases). This CDR3 contains 14 residues. Trimming stripped 8 bases from V and 5 bases from J, with 15 bases between. Germline loops: CDR1 SEHNR, CDR2 FQNEAQ (reference sequence). For the CDR3, the DNA is TGTGCCAGCGGCCGACTAGAGGTTACCGGGGAGCTGTTTTTT. Amino acids: CASGRLEVTGELFF.

In this sample, this clonotype turned up many times. The chain is built from TRBV29-1 and TRBJ2-1; D may be TRBD1 (7 bases). Germline CDR1 reads SQVTM; CDR2 reads ANQGSEA. Trimming took 4 bases from V and 6 from J, leaving 16 bases between them. CDR3 length: 14 residues. CDR3 nucleotide sequence: TGCAGCGTTGGCGAATGGCAGGGGGGCAATGAGCAGTTCTTC. Protein: CSVGEWQGGNEQFF.

This clonotype was counted a few times. The chain joins TRBV7-9 to TRBJ2-2; D uncertain. CDR1 SEHNR and CDR2 FQNEAQ come from the germline V gene (reference sequence). CDR3 length: 14 amino acids. Trimming removed 6 bases at V and 5 bases at J, with 13 bases between. CDR3 DNA: TGTGCCAGCAGGCAGTCACGAGATACCGGGGAGCTGTTTTTT. This gives the protein CASRQSRDTGELFF. The full variable domain, completed using reference TRBV7-9 and TRBJ2-2, is DTGVSQNPRHKITKRGQNVTFRCDPISEHNRLYWYRQTLGQGPEFLTYFQNEAQLEKSRLLSDRFSAERPKGSFSTLEIQRTEQGDSAMYLCASRQSRDTGELFFGEGSRLTVL.

This clonotype has at least ten counts. CDR3 residues: CASSLRTGDGYTF. Here the CDR3 DNA reads TGTGCCAGCAGTTTAAGGACAGGGGATGGCTACACCTTC. The chain is built from TRBV28 and TRBJ1-2; 9 nucleotides line up with TRBD1. Germline trimming cut 2 bases from V and 6 bases from J; bases unmatched to any gene: 1. CDR1 is MDHEN and CDR2 is SYDVKM in the germline V gene. This CDR3 is 13 amino acids long.

This clonotype was detected ten times or more. The chain has TRBV7-9 and TRBJ2-3, with a possible D match to TRBD2 (5 bases). CDR1 is SEHNR, CDR2 FQNEAQ, per germline (reference sequence). CDR3 length: 15 amino acids. Trimming pared 6 bases from V and 0 bases from J, leaving 13 bases between. CDR3 region: CASSMGSASTDTQYF. CDR3 coding DNA: TGTGCCAGCAGTATGGGGAGCGCTAGCACAGATACGCAGTATTTT. The full variable domain, in which reference TRBV7-9 and TRBJ2-3 provide the parts outside the CDR3, is DTGVSQNPRHKITKRGQNVTFRCDPISEHNRLYWYRQTLGQGPEFLTYFQNEAQLEKSRLLSDRFSAERPKGSFSTLEIQRTEQGDSAMYLCASSMGSASTDTQYFGPGTRLTVL.